Presented here are 11 T cell receptor beta chains from one specimen sequenced in a study of spatial heterogeneity in lung cancer. TCRdb re-derived calls from the 5' RACE reads in MiXCR, one entry per CDR3 protein. This sample has roughly 9,800 distinct CDR3 sequences, with 6.1% found just once. Sample time point: sample taken at primary tumor resection. Material: normal lung tissue next to the tumor, obtained at surgery. The receptors were gathered from a male donor with early-stage non-small cell lung cancer.

The table lists this clonotype with many counts. The V gene is TRBV7-2, the J gene TRBJ1-4, with a possible D match to TRBD1 (5 bases). Deletions cut 0 bases from V and 7 bases from J, with 15 bases between. The CDR3 totals 16 residues. Per the germline V gene, CDR1 is SGHTA and CDR2 is FQGNSA. CDR3 DNA: TGTGCCAGCAGCTTAGCAGGGACGGCCCGGCGTGAAAAACTGTTTTTT. This translates into CASSLAGTARREKLFF.

V and J are TRBV7-6 and TRBJ2-6; weak D call: TRBD1 (5 bases). The V end lost 1 base, the J end lost 3 bases, and 10 bases lay between the germline ends. CDR1 and CDR2 from the germline V gene are SGHVS and FNYEAQ. This CDR3 contains 16 residues. For the CDR3, the DNA is TGTGCCAGCAGCTTAGAGGCAGGGCGTGGGGCCAACGTCCTGACTTTC. Residues: CASSLEAGRGANVLTF. Full variable domain (outside the CDR3, taken from reference TRBV7-6 and TRBJ2-6): GAGVSQSPRYKVTKRGQDVALRCDPISGHVSLYWYRQALGQGPEFLTYFNYEAQQDKSGLPNDRFSAERPEGSISTLTIQRTEQRDSAMYRCASSLEAGRGANVLTFGAGSRLTVL.

In this sample, this clonotype turned up many times. The rearrangement links TRBV5-1 to TRBJ2-5, with 9 bases identical to TRBD2. The V segment lost 0 bases and the J segment 2 bases; nucleotides outside the gene matches: 8. Germline CDR1 SGHRS, CDR2 YFSETQ. This CDR3 has 17 amino acids. CDR3 nucleotide sequence: TGCGCCAGCAGCTTGGGGGGGACTAGCAGATCTCAAGAGACCCAGTACTTC. It yields the protein CASSLGGTSRSQETQYF.

This clonotype was recorded at least ten times. The V call is TRBV28, the J call TRBJ1-2; D uncertain. This CDR3 comprises 14 residues. CDR1 is MDHEN, CDR2 SYDVKM, per germline. V lost 7 bases to trimming and J lost 8 bases, with 20 bases between them. The CDR3 here is CASKPDTMLRGYTF. The CDR3 region has the DNA TGTGCCAGCAAACCAGATACTATGCTACGGGGCTACACCTTC.

In this sample, this clonotype is medium-sized. The rearrangement uses TRBV7-2 and TRBJ2-5; TRBD2 aligns across 8 bases. Germline-derived CDR1 and CDR2 are SGHTA and FQGNSA. The CDR3 runs 15 residues. V lost 4 bases, J lost 4 bases, and 8 bases stayed unmatched. The CDR3 DNA reads TGTGCCAGCAGCTACGGGGGGGGAGGAGGAGAGACCCAGTACTTC. Translated, it gives CASSYGGGGGETQYF.

This clonotype is large in the sample. This chain uses TRBV5-6 with TRBJ1-5; 7 nucleotides line up with TRBD1. With 1 base clipped from V and 3 bases from J, the junction kept 4 bases outside the gene matches. This CDR3 spans 15 amino acids. Germline V gene lookup returns CDR1 SGHDT and CDR2 YYEEEE. CDR3 bases: TGTGCCAGCAGCTTGACAGGGGCCGACAATCAGCCCCAGCATTTT. Its translation is CASSLTGADNQPQHF.

At least ten counts were recorded for this clonotype. V is TRBV6-2 or TRBV6-3 and J is TRBJ2-3; D remains unclear. Germline V CDR1 and CDR2: MNHEY, SVGEGT. The CDR3 extends over 14 amino acids. The V end was cut by 1 base, the J end by 6 bases, with 11 bases between. The chain's CDR3 is CASSYFLRLDTQYF. CDR3 DNA sequence: TGTGCCAGCAGTTACTTCCTTAGATTGGATACGCAGTATTTT.

As to this clonotype: Relative to the germline gene, one junction end is altered; a read error may explain this. V usage is TRBV14 and J usage is TRBJ2-7; 8 nucleotides match TRBD2. CDR1 and CDR2 from the germline V gene are SGHDN and FVKESK. This CDR3 region has 16 residues. The DNA for the CDR3 is TGTGCCAGAAGCCAAGAAGTAGGACTAGCTACTTACGAGCAGTACTTC. This sequence encodes CARSQEVGLATYEQYF.

The rearrangement uses TRBV7-2 and TRBJ2-7; D not certain. Trimming stripped 1 base from V and 7 bases from J, with 8 bases between. Germline V gene data show CDR1 as SGHTA and CDR2 as FQGNSA. The CDR3 spans 12 residues. Here the CDR3 DNA reads TGTGCCAGCAGCTTAGGTCGCGAGGAGCAGTACTTC. It codes for CASSLGREEQYF.

J is TRBJ2-3 and V is TRBV7-2; TRBD1 aligns across 7 bases. The CDR3 sequence is 16 residues long. The V gene's germline CDR1 is SGHTA and CDR2 FQGNSA. V lost 3 bases to trimming and J lost 4 bases; unmatched junction nucleotides: 10. CDR3 residues: CASSFVLRGIADTQYF. The CDR3, as DNA: TGTGCCAGCAGCTTCGTGCTCAGGGGGATCGCAGATACGCAGTATTTT.

The table lists this clonotype with many counts. The chain uses TRBV12-3 or TRBV12-4 and TRBJ1-5; tentatively, D is TRBD1 (6 bases). CDR3 length equals 13 residues. With 3 bases removed from V and 4 bases from J, the gap between germline ends came to 7 bases. The CDR3, as DNA: TGTGCCAGCAGTTTTCAGGGGAATCAGCCCCAGCATTTT. It codes for CASSFQGNQPQHF.